One and the same sample provided the 5 T cell receptor beta chains below, sequenced in a study of T cell responses to AZD1222 COVID-19 vaccine. The method was immunoSEQ multiplex PCR; TCRdb's version includes in-frame clones alone and lacks a portion of them. The profile shows roughly 100,000 clones, approximately 89% of them singletons. The sequenced sample was peripheral blood, obtained 28 days after the second AZD1222 dose. These receptor sequences come from an adult who received the AZD1222 COVID-19 vaccine.

The chain's CDR3 is CASSQAMREGSATQYF. The CDR3 DNA is TGCGCCAGCAGCCAAGCTATGCGGGAGGGCTCAGCTACGCAGTATTTT. This chain joins TRBV4-1 and TRBJ2-3; TRBD2 matches 9 bases. V lost 1 base, J lost 8 bases, and 10 bases stayed unmatched. Germline V lookup: CDR1 MGHRA, CDR2 YSYEKL. The CDR3 totals 16 residues.

This clone was picked up a small number of times. The V and J genes are TRBV2 and TRBJ1-1; D not certain. Between the trimmed V and J ends, which lost 2 bases and 8 bases, there was a span of 15 bases. CDR1 and CDR2 from the germline V gene are SNHLY and FYNNEI. The CDR3 loop spans 14 amino acids. The CDR3 bases are TGTGCCAGCAGTGAAACCCGGGCCGTCTCCGAAGCTTTCTTT. Translation: CASSETRAVSEAFF.

The chain uses TRBV27 and TRBJ2-5, with unresolved D. With 6 bases removed from V and 2 bases from J, the gap between germline ends came to 13 bases. The germline gives CDR1 MNHEY, CDR2 SMNVEV (reference sequence). This CDR3 has 14 amino acids. CDR3 DNA: TGTGCCAGCAGCCCCACGTCGTGGCAAGAGACCCAGTACTTC. It specifies CASSPTSWQETQYF.

The chain joins TRBV27 to TRBJ2-7, with 7 nucleotides matching TRBD2. The CDR3 spans 17 residues. The trim removed 4 bases at V and 2 bases at J, leaving 14 bases unmatched. CDR1 is MNHEY and CDR2 is SMNVEV in the germline V gene (reference sequence). The CDR3 DNA follows: TGTGCCAGCAGTTCCCTAGCGGAGGTCCCGGCGGCCTACGAGCAGTACTTC. It encodes CASSSLAEVPAAYEQYF.

This sequence joins TRBV3-1 (or the pseudogene TRBV3-2) and TRBJ2-7; 7 bases are shared with TRBD1. The CDR3 extends over 13 amino acids. V lost 5 bases to trimming and J lost 4 bases; unmatched junction nucleotides: 5. Germline V CDR1 and CDR2: LGHDT, YNNKEL (reference sequence). The CDR3 spells CASSGTDQYEQYF. The DNA of the CDR3 is TGTGCCAGCAGCGGGACAGACCAATACGAGCAGTACTTC.